Shown below are 21 T cell receptor beta chains from a single sample sequenced in a study of blood T cell repertoires in COVID-19 (TCRdb year 2020). The library was built by means of the immunoSEQ multiplex PCR assay. In its TCRdb copy, this immuneACCESS table keeps in-frame sequences only and misses some clones. Where compared with another copy, unresolved V genes explain less than half of these, and the others have no known cause. This sample gives roughly 140,000 clones in total; 84% of them show up just once. 1.5% to 2% of the sample belongs to the ten largest clones. Sequencing used PBMCs or T cells enriched from blood (not recorded which). Receptor source: a young woman who had been exposed to COVID-19.

This chain links TRBV28 with TRBJ2-7, with 11 bases identical to TRBD2. With V trimmed by 3 bases and J by 1 base, 5 bases remained unmatched. Germline CDR1 is MDHEN and CDR2 is SYDVKM. The CDR3 consists of 16 residues. The CDR3 spells CASSFAGTSGSYEQYF. DNA for the CDR3: TGTGCCAGCAGTTTCGCCGGGACTAGCGGTTCCTACGAGCAGTACTTC.

The chain employs TRBV5-1 and TRBJ2-5; TRBD2 aligns across 16 bases. After removal of 4 bases from V and 4 bases from J, the junction contained 4 bases not matched to a gene. There are 16 residues in the CDR3. Per the germline V gene, CDR1 is SGHRS and CDR2 is YFSETQ. The DNA for the CDR3 is TGCGCCAGCAGCCTGGGGACTAGCGGGAGGGTAGAGACCCAGTACTTC. Encoded protein: CASSLGTSGRVETQYF.

J is TRBJ2-1 and V is TRBV7-9; the D is unclear. Deletions cut 2 bases from V and 0 bases from J, with 11 bases between. This CDR3 comprises 16 residues. Germline CDR1 and CDR2: SEHNR and FQNEAQ (reference sequence). The DNA for the CDR3 is TGTGCCAGCAGCTTAAGTGCGGCGAGCTCCTACAATGAGCAGTTCTTC. The encoded protein is CASSLSAASSYNEQFF.

J is TRBJ1-6 and V is TRBV5-1, with 9 bases identical to TRBD1. CDR1 is SGHRS and CDR2 is YFSETQ in the germline V gene. The CDR3 is 14 residues long. V shed 4 bases and J 10 bases; nucleotides not matched to a gene: 6. CDR3 in amino acids: CASSLQGTGSPLHF. The CDR3 region has the DNA TGCGCCAGCAGCCTACAGGGGACAGGGTCACCCCTCCACTTT.

This clone was seen once. V gene TRBV10-3 combines with J gene TRBJ1-2; 7 nucleotides align to TRBD1. The CDR3 length is 13 residues. Germline V lookup: CDR1 ENHRY, CDR2 SYGVKD. The V gene end was trimmed by 6 bases and the J gene end by 8 bases; junction bases not matched to a gene: 9. CDR3: CAIRERQGEGYTF. CDR3 bases: TGTGCCATCAGAGAAAGACAGGGCGAGGGCTACACCTTC.

The chain carries TRBV30 and TRBJ1-5; 11 nucleotides match TRBD1. The germline gives CDR1 GTSNPN, CDR2 SVGIG (reference sequence). V lost 3 bases and J lost 0; bases outside the gene matches: 13. This CDR3 has 19 amino acids. The CDR3 coding sequence is TGTGCCTGGAGCTCACAAGCCGGGACAGGGGGGAATAGCAATCAGCCCCAGCATTTT. Its translation: CAWSSQAGTGGNSNQPQHF.

Only one count was recorded for this clone. The CDR3 coding sequence is TGCGCCAGCAGCTTGTTCCTAAATTTAGCGGGGACTAACTCCTACGAGCAGTACTTC. This codes for CASSLFLNLAGTNSYEQYF. The rearrangement joins TRBV5-1 to TRBJ2-7; 8 nucleotides agree with TRBD2. The CDR3 length is 19 residues. Trimming took 1 base from V and 0 from J; bases not matched to a gene: 15. Germline lookup yields CDR1 SGHRS and CDR2 YFSETQ.

The chain carries TRBV23-1 and TRBJ2-1; perhaps TRBD2 as D (5 bases). TRBV23-1 is an ORF for which the function is uncertain. This CDR3 contains 17 residues. The V and J ends lost 3 bases and 0 bases respectively, with 15 bases between them. The CDR3 nucleotides are TGCGCCAGCAGTCACCTTAAGCGGTGTAGCTCCTACAATGAGCAGTTCTTC. This sequence encodes CASSHLKRCSSYNEQFF.

The chain couples TRBV11-2 to TRBJ1-6, with a weak D call TRBD1 (5 bases). The CDR3 consists of 14 residues. The germline V and J ends were trimmed by 3 bases and 14 bases, with 17 bases remaining between them. The germline CDR1 and CDR2 sequences are SGHAT and FQNNGV. The CDR3: CASSFGQAQGALHF. CDR3 coding DNA: TGTGCCAGCAGCTTTGGGCAGGCGCAAGGGGCCCTCCACTTT.

This chain uses TRBV7-8 with TRBJ2-7, with D perhaps TRBD2 (6 bases). V dropped 0 bases and J dropped 0 bases, with 12 bases sitting between them. Germline CDR1 reads SGHVS; CDR2 reads FQNEAQ. The CDR3 spans 16 residues. The CDR3 region has the DNA TGTGCCAGCAGCTTAGCCGTTAGCGGAGACTCCTACGAGCAGTACTTC. This codes for CASSLAVSGDSYEQYF.

This clone came up a few times. The chain uses TRBV5-6 and TRBJ2-7; D is possibly TRBD2 (5 bases). V gave up 0 bases and J gave up 6 bases, with 7 bases separating them. Looked up from germline, CDR1 is SGHDT and CDR2 is YYEEEE. The CDR3 length is 12 residues. The CDR3 region has the DNA TGTGCCAGCAGCTTGGAGCGGTTCGAGCAGTACTTC. The encoded protein is CASSLERFEQYF. The full variable domain, its missing parts supplied by reference TRBV5-6 and TRBJ2-7, is DAGVTQSPTHLIKTRGQQVTLRCSPKSGHDTVSWYQQALGQGPQFIFQYYEEEERQRGNFPDRFSGHQFPNYSSELNVNALLLGDSALYLCASSLERFEQYFGPGTRLTVT.

The chain combines TRBV4-2 with TRBJ1-1, with 7 positions matching TRBD1. Germline CDR1 reads LGHNA; CDR2 reads YNFKEQ. Trimming cost V 3 bases and J 4 bases; bases outside gene matches: 8. CDR3 size: 15 residues. The CDR3 DNA sequence: TGTGCCAGCAGCCAGGATGACAGGGTTGGCACTGAAGCTTTCTTT. Its translation: CASSQDDRVGTEAFF.

The rearrangement joins TRBV7-8 to TRBJ2-6; D is perhaps TRBD1 (5 bases). CDR3 length: 17 amino acids. Trimming removed 6 bases from V and 0 bases from J, with 15 bases in between. The V gene's germline CDR1 is SGHVS and CDR2 FQNEAQ. The CDR3, as DNA: TGTGCCAGCAGTCCCCTCAGGGTGGGCTCTGGGGCCAACGTCCTGACTTTC. Translating gives CASSPLRVGSGANVLTF.

In its sample, this clone was seen a few times. Germline and junction disagree at one end, which may indicate a read error. The chain uses TRBV19 and TRBJ2-6; the match to TRBD1 covers 8 bases. Germline V gives CDR1 LNHDA, CDR2 SQIVND (reference sequence). The CDR3 has 17 residues. The CDR3 nucleotides read TGTGCCAGCAGTATAGGACAGGGACCCTCTGGGGCCAACGTCCTGACTTTC. Its translation: CASSIGQGPSGANVLTF.

This chain links TRBV6-2 or TRBV6-3 with TRBJ2-5; 11 bases match TRBD2. V gave up 2 bases and J gave up 1 base; unmatched junction bases: 3. The CDR3 length is 16 residues. Germline values: CDR1 MNHEY, CDR2 SVGEGT. The CDR3 bases are TGTGCCAGCAGTTACGCTAGCGGGAGGATCCAAGAGACCCAGTACTTC. Protein product: CASSYASGRIQETQYF.

The chain couples TRBV25-1 to TRBJ1-1; a possible D gene is TRBD1 (5 bases). V was cut by 6 bases and J by 1 base, with 12 bases left in between. CDR3 size: 14 residues. Germline V CDR1 and CDR2: MGHDK, SYGVNS. The CDR3 nucleotides read TGTGCCAGCAGCCCTTCTGACAGGAACACTGAAGCTTTCTTT. Translated, it gives CASSPSDRNTEAFF.

This rearrangement joins TRBV7-2 to TRBJ2-5; the match to TRBD1 covers 10 bases. This CDR3 spans 15 amino acids. Per the germline V gene, CDR1 is SGHTA and CDR2 is FQGNSA. V lost 1 base, J lost 3 bases, and 2 bases stayed unmatched. Here the CDR3 reads CASSLGDRGKETQYF. DNA for the CDR3: TGTGCCAGCAGCTTAGGGGACAGGGGCAAAGAGACCCAGTACTTC.

The table lists this clone with a count of one. The V call is TRBV3-1 (or the pseudogene TRBV3-2), the J call TRBJ2-7, with 11 bases aligning to TRBD2. From germline, CDR1 is LGHDT and CDR2 YNNKEL (reference sequence). The V and J ends lost 1 base and 9 bases, in that order; junction bases with no gene match: 29. The CDR3 totals 22 residues. The CDR3 loop is CASSQVVISETSGSIPPPAQYF. In DNA, the CDR3 is TGTGCCAGCAGCCAAGTCGTGATATCCGAAACTAGCGGGAGTATTCCCCCTCCCGCGCAGTACTTC.

The chain is built from TRBV6-1 and TRBJ1-2; D ambiguous. Germline CDR1 and CDR2: MNHNS and SASEGT. This CDR3 has 15 residues. Trimming left V 3 bases short and J 5 bases short, with 16 bases between. The CDR3 reads CASSEWTLGGYGYTF. The CDR3 DNA sequence: TGTGCCAGCAGTGAGTGGACCCTCGGCGGGTATGGCTACACCTTC.

This sequence joins TRBV18 and TRBJ2-1, with 10 bases lining up with TRBD1. Unmatched junction bases numbered 5, after V lost 6 bases and J lost 0 bases. The CDR3 extends over 16 amino acids. Germline V lookup: CDR1 KGHSH, CDR2 LQKENI. The CDR3 here is CASSGTGASSYNEQFF. As DNA, the CDR3 is TGTGCCAGCTCCGGGACAGGGGCGAGCTCCTACAATGAGCAGTTCTTC.

The chain joins TRBV11-2 to TRBJ2-3; 7 bases are shared with TRBD2. The CDR3 is made up of 16 amino acids. Germline V CDR1 and CDR2: SGHAT, FQNNGV. J was trimmed by 2 bases and V by 5 bases; bases with no gene match: 10. The CDR3 nucleotides are TGTGCCAGCAGCCTAACCCCGGGACTAATCACAGATACGCAGTATTTT. Protein sequence: CASSLTPGLITDTQYF.